The 13 T cell receptor beta chains reported below all come from one sample, sequenced in a study of tumor-infiltrating lymphocytes in primary liver carcinoma. Priming with a constant-region primer yielded TCR beta cDNA from around 540 ng total RNA. Three nested multiplex PCR rounds of slightly modified ARM-PCR generated TCR beta libraries. Each of the first two PCR rounds ran roughly 9 cycles with TRBV1-TRBV30 forward and C-beta reverse primers. From the multiplex PCR reads, TCRdb called clonotypes with MiXCR, one entry per CDR3 protein. This sample has about 74,000 distinct CDR3 sequences, with roughly 69% found just once. RNA and DNA were co-extracted from around 18-30 mg of unsorted bulk tissue. Sequencing was done on a sample of liver tumor tissue from sampling region 4. Subset indicated: tumor region T4, right-lateral pole. All receptors come from a man aged 35 to 55 with primary liver carcinoma and hepatitis B virus infection.

At least ten counts were recorded for this clonotype. This chain joins TRBV12-3 or TRBV12-4 and TRBJ2-6; 8 nucleotides match TRBD1. The CDR3 length is 17 residues. With 3 bases clipped from V and 3 bases from J, the junction kept 7 bases outside the gene matches. The CDR3, as DNA: TGTGCCAGCAGTTTGGTACAGGGGGGTTATGGGGCCAACGTCCTGACTTTC. As protein: CASSLVQGGYGANVLTF.

A word on this clonotype: No conserved phenylalanine or tryptophan is present at the end of the CDR3, so a read error is the likely explanation. The CDR3 is CASSVGGHEETQYS. The CDR3 region has the DNA TGTGCCAGCAGCGTAGGGGGACACGAAGAGACCCAGTACTCC. The chain combines TRBV9 with TRBJ2-5; D may be TRBD1 (6 bases). Deletions cut 0 bases from V and 3 bases from J, with 9 bases between. CDR1 SGDLS and CDR2 YYNGEE come from the germline V gene. The CDR3 spans 14 residues.

Turning to this clonotype: Relative to the germline gene, one junction end is altered; a read error may explain this. The chain has TRBV10-3 and TRBJ2-3; D is perhaps TRBD2 (5 bases). Germline-derived CDR1 and CDR2 are ENHRY and SYGVKD. The CDR3 is 14 residues long. Written as DNA, the CDR3 is TGTACCATTAGTGAGGATAGCGTGGGGGATACGCAGTATTTT. This gives the protein CTISEDSVGDTQYF.

CDR3 sequence reads: CASSPPRGRTNTGELFF. The CDR3 region has the DNA TGTGCCAGCTCACCACCTCGGGGACGGACGAACACCGGGGAGCTGTTTTTT. The chain is built from TRBV18 and TRBJ2-2, with D perhaps given as TRBD1 or TRBD2 (5 bases each). CDR3 length: 17 amino acids. Germline assignment: CDR1 KGHSH and CDR2 LQKENI. V gave up 0 bases and J gave up 0 bases, with 11 bases separating them.

The chain recombines TRBV4-2 with TRBJ2-1; D call uncertain. CDR1 and CDR2 (germline): LGHNA, YNFKEQ. Trimming stripped 1 base from V and 4 bases from J, with 14 bases between. This CDR3 spans 16 amino acids. The CDR3 loop reads CASSQGSTWIYNEQFF. The CDR3 DNA reads TGTGCCAGCAGCCAAGGGTCTACCTGGATTTACAATGAGCAGTTCTTC.

Turning to this clonotype: This may come from a read error, since a much larger clone is one base off. This chain joins TRBV30 and TRBJ2-3, with 10 bases matching TRBD2. CDR1 is GTSNPN and CDR2 is SVGIG in the germline V gene (reference sequence). CDR3 length equals 13 residues. The J segment lost 1 base and the V segment lost 5 bases, leaving 0 bases of the junction unmatched. The CDR3: CAWGTSGTDTQYF. The CDR3 DNA reads as TGTGCCTGGGGGACTAGCGGCACAGATACGCAGTATTTT.

This clonotype showed up many times. CDR3 region: CASSPTGGRETQYF. In DNA, the CDR3 is TGTGCCAGCAGCCCAACAGGGGGCCGGGAGACCCAGTACTTC. The chain has TRBV7-9 and TRBJ2-5; TRBD1 agrees at 9 bases. Germline V CDR1 and CDR2: SEHNR, FQNEAQ (reference sequence). The CDR3 spans 14 residues. J lost 5 bases, V lost 5 bases, and 6 bases had no gene match.

This clonotype was found once. The chain has TRBV11-2 and TRBJ2-6; TRBD1 aligns across 8 bases. Germline V gene data show CDR1 as SGHAT and CDR2 as FQNNGV. This CDR3 spans 18 amino acids. V dropped 6 bases and J dropped 18; count of bases not matched to a gene: 28. CDR3 residues: CASSRRTGSVSGANDPTF. As DNA, the CDR3 is TGTGCCAGCAGTCGACGGACAGGGTCTGTGTCTGGGGCCAACGACCCGACTTTC.

As for this clonotype: One end of the junction is discordant with germline, which a read error may explain. The chain employs TRBV11-3 and TRBJ1-1, with 7 positions matching TRBD1. The CDR3 is 13 residues long. Germline lookup yields CDR1 SGHNT and CDR2 YENEEA. Here the CDR3 reads CVSSLSGGSEAFF. As DNA, the CDR3 is TGTGTCAGCAGCTTATCAGGGGGGTCTGAAGCTTTCTTT.

On this clonotype itself: An end of the junction differs from the germline gene, which may be a read error. This chain uses TRBV6-6 with TRBJ2-3; TRBD2 is a possible D gene (6 bases). CDR3 length: 14 amino acids. Per the germline V gene, CDR1 is MNHNY and CDR2 is SVGAGI (reference sequence). The CDR3 loop is CPSSYAGNTDTQYF. In DNA, the CDR3 is TGTCCCAGCAGTTACGCGGGGAACACAGATACGCAGTATTTC.

This clonotype qualifies as medium-sized. The chain couples TRBV11-2 to TRBJ2-1; 8 bases fit TRBD2. Germline V gene lookup returns CDR1 SGHAT and CDR2 FQNNGV. The CDR3 spans 15 residues. V lost 1 base and J lost 4; bases outside the gene matches: 3. CDR3 in amino acids: CASSLAGGHYNEQFF. CDR3 bases: TGTGCCAGCAGCTTAGCGGGAGGGCATTACAATGAGCAGTTCTTC.

V is TRBV11-2 and J is TRBJ2-7; no firm D call. With 8 bases removed from V and 3 bases from J, the gap between germline ends came to 20 bases. The CDR3 runs to 15 residues. Germline V gives CDR1 SGHAT, CDR2 FQNNGV. CDR3: CASVPLEVAHYEQYF. The CDR3 region has the DNA TGTGCCAGCGTCCCCCTGGAAGTGGCCCACTACGAGCAGTACTTC. Drawing the rest from reference TRBV11-2 and TRBJ2-7, the complete variable domain is EAGVAQSPRYKIIEKRQSVAFWCNPISGHATLYWYQQILGQGPKLLIQFQNNGVVDDSQLPKDRFSAERLKGVDSTLKIQPAKLEDSAVYLCASVPLEVAHYEQYFGPGTRLTVT.

This clonotype has just one count. One end of the junction is discordant with germline, which a read error may explain. The rearrangement joins TRBV11-2 to TRBJ2-7; D is possibly TRBD2 (6 bases). The CDR3 extends over 14 amino acids. The germline V gene has CDR1 SGHAT and CDR2 FQNNGV. CDR3 nucleotides: TGTGCCAGCAGCCCTTCAACTAGCACCTATGAGCAGTGCTTC. Its protein is CASSPSTSTYEQCF.